This T cell receptor beta chain comes out of a study of blood T cell repertoires in COVID-19. Methods used by the authors: Amplified reference gene primers provided the basis for estimating nucleated cell counts. Profiled with immunoSEQ multiplex PCR; TCRdb holds only in-frame clones, not every one. Clone size and V and J calls were adopted from that table, with D and trimming inferred from the DNA. The table has roughly 290,000 clones, 80% to 90% seen once. The study recruited people aged roughly 18 to 100 years across 20 to 30 US areas. Cohorts were based on clinical histories the participants reported. Cohort 3 donors counted as recovered after two negative PCRs, clearance, or resolved symptoms. This clonotype originated in a man under 40 who had recovered from COVID-19. Sequencing was done on a sample of PBMCs or T cells enriched from blood (not recorded which).

CDR3 nucleotides: TGTGCCAGCAGCTATAGCGGGGGCGCAACTCGTACGCAGTATTTT. Protein: CASSYSGGATRTQYF. This chain joins TRBV7-3 and TRBJ2-3, with TRBD2 identical over 9 bases. The CDR3 consists of 15 residues. Germline V gene lookup returns CDR1 SGHTA and CDR2 FQGTGA. The ends lost 4 bases at V and 8 bases at J; junction bases unmatched: 10. Full variable domain (missing parts from reference TRBV7-3 and TRBJ2-3): GAGVSQTPSNKVTEKGKYVELRCDPISGHTALYWYRQSLGQGPEFLIYFQGTGAADDSGLPNDRFFAVRPEGSVSTLKIQRTERGDSAVYLCASSYSGGATRTQYFGPGTRLTVL.